This TCR beta chain was sequenced during a study of OX40 agonist ivuxolimab in advanced cancers. The wider study: Dose-escalation subjects each had hepatocellular carcinoma, melanoma, renal cell or head and neck cancer. Those enrolled were 82.7% male, with a mean age of around 57 years and ages from 23 to 79.

This CDR3 comprises 14 residues. V shed 6 bases, J shed 7 bases, and the junction held 6 bases outside the gene matches. Germline CDR1 is MNHEY and CDR2 is SVGAGI. Generated by immunoSEQ multiplex PCR, the TCRdb table keeps only in-frame clones and is missing some. The sample holds tens of thousands of clones; 75% to 90% are singletons and the top ten take roughly 16%. This material consisted of CD4+ or CD8+ T cells sorted from blood, taken in a trial of the OX40 agonist ivuxolimab. The V call is TRBV6-5, the J call TRBJ1-1; 12 nucleotides align to TRBD1. This receptor was obtained from an adult with an advanced solid tumor such as melanoma, head and neck, liver or kidney cancer. In nucleotides, the CDR3 is TGTGCCAGCAGCCAGGGACAGGGGGCAGTTGAAGCTTTCTTT. Amino acids: CASSQGQGAVEAFF.